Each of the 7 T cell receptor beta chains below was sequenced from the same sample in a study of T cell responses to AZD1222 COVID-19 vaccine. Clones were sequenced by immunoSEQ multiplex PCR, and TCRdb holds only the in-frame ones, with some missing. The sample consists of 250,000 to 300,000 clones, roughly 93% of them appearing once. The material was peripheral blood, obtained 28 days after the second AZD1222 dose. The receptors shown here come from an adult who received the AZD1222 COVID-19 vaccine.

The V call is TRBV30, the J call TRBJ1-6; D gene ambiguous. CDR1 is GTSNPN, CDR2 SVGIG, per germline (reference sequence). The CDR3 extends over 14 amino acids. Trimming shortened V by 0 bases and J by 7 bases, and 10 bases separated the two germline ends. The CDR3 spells CAWSVPGTNSPLHF. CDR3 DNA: TGTGCCTGGAGTGTACCAGGTACCAATTCACCCCTCCACTTT.

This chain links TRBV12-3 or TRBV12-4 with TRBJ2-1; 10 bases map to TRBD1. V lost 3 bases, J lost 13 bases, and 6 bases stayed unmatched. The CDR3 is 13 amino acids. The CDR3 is CASSFLGTGEQFF. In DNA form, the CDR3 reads TGTGCCAGCAGTTTTCTCGGGACAGGGGAACAGTTCTTC.

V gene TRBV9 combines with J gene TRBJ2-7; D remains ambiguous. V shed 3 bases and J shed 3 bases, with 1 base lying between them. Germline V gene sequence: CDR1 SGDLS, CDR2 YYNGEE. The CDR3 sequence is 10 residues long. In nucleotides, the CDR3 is TGTGCCAGCAGCGGCTACGAGCAGTACTTC. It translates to CASSGYEQYF.

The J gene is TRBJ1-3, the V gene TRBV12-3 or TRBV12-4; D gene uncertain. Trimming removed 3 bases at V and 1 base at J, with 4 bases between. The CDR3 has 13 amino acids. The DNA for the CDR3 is TGTGCCAGCAGTTTGGCATCTGGAAACACCATATATTTT. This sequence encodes CASSLASGNTIYF.

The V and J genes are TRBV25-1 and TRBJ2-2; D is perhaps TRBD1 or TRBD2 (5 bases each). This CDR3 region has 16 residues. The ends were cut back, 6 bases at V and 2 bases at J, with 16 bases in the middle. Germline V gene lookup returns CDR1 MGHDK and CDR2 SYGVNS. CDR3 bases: TGTGCCAGCAGAGCATCCGGGACGGCAAACACCGGGGAGCTGTTTTTT. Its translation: CASRASGTANTGELFF.

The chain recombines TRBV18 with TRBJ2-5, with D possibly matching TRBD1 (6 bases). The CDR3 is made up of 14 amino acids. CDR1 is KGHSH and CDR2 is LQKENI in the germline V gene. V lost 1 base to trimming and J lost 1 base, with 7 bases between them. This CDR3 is CASSPQGVQETQYF. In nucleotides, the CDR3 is TGTGCCAGCTCACCACAGGGGGTCCAAGAGACCCAGTACTTC.

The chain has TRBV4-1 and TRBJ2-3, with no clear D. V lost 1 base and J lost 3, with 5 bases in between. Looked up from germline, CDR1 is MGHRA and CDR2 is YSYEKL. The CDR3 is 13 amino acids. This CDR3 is CASSQALTDTQYF. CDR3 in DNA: TGCGCCAGCAGCCAAGCGCTAACAGATACGCAGTATTTT.